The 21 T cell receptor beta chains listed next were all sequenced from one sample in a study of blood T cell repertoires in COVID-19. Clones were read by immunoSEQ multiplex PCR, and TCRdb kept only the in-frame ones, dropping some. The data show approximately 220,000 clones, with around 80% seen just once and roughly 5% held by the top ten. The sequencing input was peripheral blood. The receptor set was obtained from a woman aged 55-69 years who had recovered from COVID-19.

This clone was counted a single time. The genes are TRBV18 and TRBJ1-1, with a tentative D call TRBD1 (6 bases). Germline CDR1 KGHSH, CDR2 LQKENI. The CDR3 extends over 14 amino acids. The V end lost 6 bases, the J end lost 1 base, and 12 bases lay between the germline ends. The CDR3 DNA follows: TGTGCCAGCTCCCAGGGCAGGGGGAACACTGAAGCTTTCTTT. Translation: CASSQGRGNTEAFF.

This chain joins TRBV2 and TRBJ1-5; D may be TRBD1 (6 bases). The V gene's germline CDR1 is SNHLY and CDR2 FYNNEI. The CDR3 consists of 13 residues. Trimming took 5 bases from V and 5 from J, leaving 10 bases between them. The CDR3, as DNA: TGTGCCAGCAGTCAGACAGGTTATCAGCCCCAGCATTTT. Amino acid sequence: CASSQTGYQPQHF.

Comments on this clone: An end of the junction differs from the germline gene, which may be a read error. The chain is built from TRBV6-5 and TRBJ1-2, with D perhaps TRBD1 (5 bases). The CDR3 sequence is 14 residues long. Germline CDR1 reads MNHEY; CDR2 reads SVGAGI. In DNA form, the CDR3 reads TGTGCCAGCAGTGACTCGGACAAGGAAGTAGGCTACACCTTC. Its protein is CASSDSDKEVGYTF.

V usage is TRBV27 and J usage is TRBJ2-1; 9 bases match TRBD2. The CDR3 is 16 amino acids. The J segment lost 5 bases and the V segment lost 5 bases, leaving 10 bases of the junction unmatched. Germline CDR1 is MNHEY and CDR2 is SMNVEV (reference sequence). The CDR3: CASSPVSGGNNNEQFF. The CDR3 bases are TGTGCCAGCAGTCCAGTTAGCGGGGGAAACAACAATGAGCAGTTCTTC.

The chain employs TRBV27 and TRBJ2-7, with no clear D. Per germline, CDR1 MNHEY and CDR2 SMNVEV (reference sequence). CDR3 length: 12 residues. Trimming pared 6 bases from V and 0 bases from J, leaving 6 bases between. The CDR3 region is CASRIGSYEQYF. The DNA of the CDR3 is TGTGCCAGCAGAATCGGCTCCTACGAGCAGTACTTC.

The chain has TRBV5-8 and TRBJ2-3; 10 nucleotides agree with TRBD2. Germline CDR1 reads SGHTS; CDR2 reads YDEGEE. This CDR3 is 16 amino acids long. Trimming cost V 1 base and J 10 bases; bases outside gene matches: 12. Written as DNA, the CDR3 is TGTGCCAGCAGCTTGAAGTCGCTAGCGGGGGTTGGTCCGCAGTATTTT. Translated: CASSLKSLAGVGPQYF.

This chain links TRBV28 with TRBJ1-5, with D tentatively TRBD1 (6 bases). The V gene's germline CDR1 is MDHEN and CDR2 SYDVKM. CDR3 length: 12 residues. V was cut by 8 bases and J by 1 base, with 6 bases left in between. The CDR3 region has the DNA TGTGCCAGCGACAGGAGCAATCAGCCCCAGCATTTT. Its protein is CASDRSNQPQHF.

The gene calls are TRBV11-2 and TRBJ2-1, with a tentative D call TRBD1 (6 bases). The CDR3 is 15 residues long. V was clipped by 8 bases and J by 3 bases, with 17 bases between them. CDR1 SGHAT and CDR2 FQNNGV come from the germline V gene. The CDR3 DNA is TGTGCCAGCCGGAATAGGGGGTTTAACTACAATGAGCAGTTCTTC. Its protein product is CASRNRGFNYNEQFF.

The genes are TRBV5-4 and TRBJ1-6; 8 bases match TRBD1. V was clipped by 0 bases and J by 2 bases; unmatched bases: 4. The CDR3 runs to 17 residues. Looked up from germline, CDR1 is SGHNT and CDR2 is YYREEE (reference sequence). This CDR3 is CASSLEQGGTYNSPLHF. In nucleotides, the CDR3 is TGTGCCAGCAGCTTGGAACAGGGGGGAACCTATAATTCACCCCTCCACTTT.

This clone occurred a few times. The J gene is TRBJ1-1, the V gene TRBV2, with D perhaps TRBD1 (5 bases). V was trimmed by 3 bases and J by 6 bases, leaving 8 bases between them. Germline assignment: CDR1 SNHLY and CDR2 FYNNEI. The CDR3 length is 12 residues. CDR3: CASSERTSEAFF. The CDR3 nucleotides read TGTGCCAGCAGTGAGAGGACATCTGAAGCTTTCTTT.

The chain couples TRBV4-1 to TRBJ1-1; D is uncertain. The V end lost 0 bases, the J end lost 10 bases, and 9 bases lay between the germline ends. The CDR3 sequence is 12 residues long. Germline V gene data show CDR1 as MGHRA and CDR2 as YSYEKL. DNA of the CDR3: TGCGCCAGCAGCCAAGATAGTTCGGGAGCTTTCTTT. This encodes CASSQDSSGAFF.

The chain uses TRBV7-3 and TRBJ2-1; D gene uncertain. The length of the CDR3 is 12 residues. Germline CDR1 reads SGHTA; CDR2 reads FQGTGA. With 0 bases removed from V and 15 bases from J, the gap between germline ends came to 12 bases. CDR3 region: CASSLTETPRFF. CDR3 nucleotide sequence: TGTGCCAGCAGCTTAACGGAAACCCCTAGGTTCTTC. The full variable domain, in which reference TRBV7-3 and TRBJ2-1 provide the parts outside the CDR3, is GAGVSQTPSNKVTEKGKYVELRCDPISGHTALYWYRQSLGQGPEFLIYFQGTGAADDSGLPNDRFFAVRPEGSVSTLKIQRTERGDSAVYLCASSLTETPRFFGPGTRLTVL.

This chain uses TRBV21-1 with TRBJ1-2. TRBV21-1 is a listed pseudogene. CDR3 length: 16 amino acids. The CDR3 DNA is TGTGCCAGCAGCAAAGGGGGGGGCTCAGTAAACTATGGCTACACCTTC. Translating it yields CASSKGGGSVNYGYTF.

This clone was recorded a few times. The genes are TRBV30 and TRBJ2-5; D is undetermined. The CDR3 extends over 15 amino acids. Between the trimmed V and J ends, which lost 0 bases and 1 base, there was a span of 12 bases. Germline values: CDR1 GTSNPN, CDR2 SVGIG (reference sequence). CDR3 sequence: CAWSVPQQFQETQYF. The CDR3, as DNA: TGTGCCTGGAGTGTGCCACAGCAGTTCCAAGAGACCCAGTACTTC.

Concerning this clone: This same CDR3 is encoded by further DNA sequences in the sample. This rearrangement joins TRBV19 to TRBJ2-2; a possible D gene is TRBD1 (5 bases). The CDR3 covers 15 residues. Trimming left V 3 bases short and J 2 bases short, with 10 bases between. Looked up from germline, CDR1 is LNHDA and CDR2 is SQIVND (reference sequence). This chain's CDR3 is CASSISRANTGELFF. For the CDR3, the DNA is TGTGCCAGTAGTATCAGCAGGGCAAACACCGGGGAGCTGTTTTTT. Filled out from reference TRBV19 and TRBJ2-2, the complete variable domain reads DGGITQSPKYLFRKEGQNVTLSCEQNLNHDAMYWYRQDPGQGLRLIYYSQIVNDFQKGDIAEGYSVSREKKESFPLTVTSAQKNPTAFYLCASSISRANTGELFFGEGSRLTVL.

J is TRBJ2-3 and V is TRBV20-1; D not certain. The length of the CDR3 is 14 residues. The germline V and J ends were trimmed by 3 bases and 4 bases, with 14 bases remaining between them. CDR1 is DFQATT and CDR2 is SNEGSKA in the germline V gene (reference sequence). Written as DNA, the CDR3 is TGCAGTGCTAGTGGGCAGGATACCCCAGATACGCAGTATTTT. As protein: CSASGQDTPDTQYF.

CDR3 amino acids: CASSLVLVAGWAYNEQFF. The CDR3 bases are TGTGCCAGCAGCTTAGTGTTGGTAGCGGGATGGGCCTACAATGAGCAGTTCTTC. V is TRBV7-2 and J is TRBJ2-1; TRBD2 aligns across 8 bases. CDR1 is SGHTA and CDR2 is FQGNSA in the germline V gene. The trim removed 1 base at V and 2 bases at J, leaving 10 bases unmatched. CDR3 length equals 18 residues.

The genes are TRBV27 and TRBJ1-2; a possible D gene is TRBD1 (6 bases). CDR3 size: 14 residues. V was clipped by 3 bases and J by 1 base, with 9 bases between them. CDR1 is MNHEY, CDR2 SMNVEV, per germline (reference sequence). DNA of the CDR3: TGTGCCAGCAGTTTCGGGGGGCTTAACTATGGCTACACCTTC. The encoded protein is CASSFGGLNYGYTF.

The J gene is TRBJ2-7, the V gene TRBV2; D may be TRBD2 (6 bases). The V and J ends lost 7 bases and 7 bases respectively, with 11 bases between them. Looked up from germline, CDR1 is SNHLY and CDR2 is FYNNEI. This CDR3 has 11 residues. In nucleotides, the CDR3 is TGTGCCAGCAATTCTGGGGGGGAGCAGTACTTC. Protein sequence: CASNSGGEQYF.

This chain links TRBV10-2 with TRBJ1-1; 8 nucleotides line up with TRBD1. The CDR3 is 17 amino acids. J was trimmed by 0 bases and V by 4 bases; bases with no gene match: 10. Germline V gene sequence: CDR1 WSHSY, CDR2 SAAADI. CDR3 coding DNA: TGCGCCAGCAGTGCCATAAGACAGGGGTCTATGAACACTGAAGCTTTCTTT. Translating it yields CASSAIRQGSMNTEAFF.

This CDR3 reads CASSPDRDNSPLHF. In DNA form, the CDR3 reads TGTGCCAGCAGCCCGGACAGGGATAATTCACCCCTCCACTTT. V and J are TRBV7-2 and TRBJ1-6, with 8 bases identical to TRBD1. The junction had 2 bases not matched to a gene; V was cut back by 5 bases and J by 5 bases. The germline CDR1 and CDR2 sequences are SGHTA and FQGNSA. This CDR3 is 14 amino acids long.